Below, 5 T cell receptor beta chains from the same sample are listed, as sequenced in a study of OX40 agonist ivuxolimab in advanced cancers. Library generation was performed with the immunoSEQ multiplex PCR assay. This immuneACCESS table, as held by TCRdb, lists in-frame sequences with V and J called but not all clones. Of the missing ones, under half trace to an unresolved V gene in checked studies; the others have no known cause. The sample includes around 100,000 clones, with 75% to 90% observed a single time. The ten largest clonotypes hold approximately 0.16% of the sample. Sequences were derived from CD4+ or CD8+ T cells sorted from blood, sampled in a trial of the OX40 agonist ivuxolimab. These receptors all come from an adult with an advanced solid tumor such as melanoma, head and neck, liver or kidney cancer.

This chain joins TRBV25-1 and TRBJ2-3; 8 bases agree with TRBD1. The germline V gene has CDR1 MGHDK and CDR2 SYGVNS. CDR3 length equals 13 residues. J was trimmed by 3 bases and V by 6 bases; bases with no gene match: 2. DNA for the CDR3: TGTGCCAGCAGGACAGGGGCGACAGATACGCAGTATTTT. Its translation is CASRTGATDTQYF.

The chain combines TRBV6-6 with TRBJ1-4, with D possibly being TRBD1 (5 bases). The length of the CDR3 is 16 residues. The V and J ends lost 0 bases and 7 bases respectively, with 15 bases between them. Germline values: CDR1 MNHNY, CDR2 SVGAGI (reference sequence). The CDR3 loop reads CASSYSGGGVGEKLFF. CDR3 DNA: TGTGCCAGCAGTTACTCGGGGGGGGGTGTAGGTGAAAAACTGTTTTTT.

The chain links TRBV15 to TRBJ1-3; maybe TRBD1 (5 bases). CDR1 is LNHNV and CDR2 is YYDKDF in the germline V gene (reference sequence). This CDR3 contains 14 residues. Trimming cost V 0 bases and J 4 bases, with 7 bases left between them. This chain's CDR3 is CATSRDRVGNTIYF. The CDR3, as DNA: TGTGCCACCAGCAGAGACAGGGTCGGAAACACCATATATTTT.

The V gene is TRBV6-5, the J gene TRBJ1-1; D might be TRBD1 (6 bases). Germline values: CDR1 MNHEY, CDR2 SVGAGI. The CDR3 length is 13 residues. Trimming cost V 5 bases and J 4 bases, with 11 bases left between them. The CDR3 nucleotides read TGTGCCAGCAGTGCAGGGGTAGGCACTGAAGCTTTCTTT. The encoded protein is CASSAGVGTEAFF.

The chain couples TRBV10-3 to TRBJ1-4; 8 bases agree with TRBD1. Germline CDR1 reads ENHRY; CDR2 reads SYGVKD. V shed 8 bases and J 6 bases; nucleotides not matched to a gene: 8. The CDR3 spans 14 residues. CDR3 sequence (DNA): TGTGCCATCGGTGCCGGGACAGGTGATGAAAAACTGTTTTTT. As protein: CAIGAGTGDEKLFF.